This TCR beta chain is drawn from a study of OX40 agonist ivuxolimab in advanced cancers. Study-level points and caveats: In CD8+ T cells, expanded clones were on average more numerous than in CD4+.

Concerning this clone itself: The target antigen is unknown.

Blood draws occurred at baseline, cycle 4 day 1, and cycle 7 day 1. The table came from immunoSEQ multiplex PCR; TCRdb's copy has only in-frame clones and leaves some out. This table holds tens of thousands of clones, roughly 85% found once. V shed 1 base, J shed 3 bases, and the junction held 2 bases outside the gene matches. The germline gives CDR1 SGHTA, CDR2 FQGNSA. The CDR3 consists of 15 residues. Sequencing used CD4+ or CD8+ T cells sorted from blood, obtained in a trial of the OX40 agonist ivuxolimab. The chain has TRBV7-2 and TRBJ2-1; 8 nucleotides agree with TRBD2. This TCR derives from an adult with an advanced solid tumor such as melanoma, head and neck, liver or kidney cancer. The CDR3 DNA sequence: TGTGCCAGCAGCTTAGGCGGGGGGCGCTACAATGAGCAGTTCTTC. Its protein is CASSLGGGRYNEQFF.